Below are 24 T cell receptor beta chains sequenced from a single sample in a study of shared clonotypes between healthy human individuals. The repertoire was sequenced with immunoSEQ multiplex PCR; TCRdb's copy has only in-frame clones and lacks some. Here the sample spans some 490,000 clones, 70% to 85% being singletons. Sequenced material: PBMCs. These TCRs come from a woman between 40 and 55 years old in good health. Some clones in this sample may be carry-over from other donors' samples.

The chain carries TRBV30 and TRBJ2-7; TRBD2 aligns across 7 bases. Looked up from germline, CDR1 is GTSNPN and CDR2 is SVGIG (reference sequence). The CDR3 is 14 residues long. V gave up 3 bases and J gave up 5 bases; unmatched junction bases: 10. The CDR3 is CAWSGLAVKHEQYF. DNA for the CDR3: TGTGCCTGGAGCGGGCTAGCGGTTAAACACGAGCAGTACTTC.

This chain uses TRBV28 with TRBJ1-1; D is unclear. The length of the CDR3 is 11 residues. CDR1 is MDHEN, CDR2 SYDVKM, per germline. Between the trimmed V and J ends, which lost 6 bases and 5 bases, there was a span of 7 bases. The DNA for the CDR3 is TGTGCCAGCAGGTCTAGTACTGAAGCTTTCTTT. It encodes CASRSSTEAFF.

The rearrangement links TRBV7-8 to TRBJ2-3; D gene uncertain. Germline V lookup: CDR1 SGHVS, CDR2 FQNEAQ. Trimming left V 6 bases short and J 6 bases short, with 13 bases between. The CDR3 is 13 amino acids. CDR3 protein: CASSWNLGDTQYF. The CDR3 region has the DNA TGTGCCAGCAGTTGGAACCTCGGTGATACGCAGTATTTT.

The chain recombines TRBV30 with TRBJ2-7; 9 bases are a match to TRBD1. Looked up from germline, CDR1 is GTSNPN and CDR2 is SVGIG (reference sequence). This CDR3 comprises 14 residues. V gave up 3 bases and J gave up 4 bases; unmatched junction bases: 7. The CDR3 DNA reads TGTGCCTGGAGCTCGGGGACAGGGAGGTACGAGCAGTACTTC. It specifies CAWSSGTGRYEQYF.

J is TRBJ2-3 and V is TRBV2; 8 bases agree with TRBD2. Germline V gene lookup returns CDR1 SNHLY and CDR2 FYNNEI. V lost 7 bases to trimming and J lost 0 bases; unmatched junction nucleotides: 12. This CDR3 spans 17 amino acids. The CDR3 DNA is TGTGCCAGCACTACCTACCCGAGCGGGAGTAGCACAGATACGCAGTATTTT. Translation: CASTTYPSGSSTDTQYF.

The chain couples TRBV19 to TRBJ2-2, with TRBD2 matching over 11 bases. The CDR3 length is 17 residues. Germline V gene lookup returns CDR1 LNHDA and CDR2 SQIVND (reference sequence). Germline trimming cut 5 bases from V and 2 bases from J; bases unmatched to any gene: 7. The CDR3 bases are TGTGCCAGTAGTTCGCCGGGACTAGCGGCAAACACCGGGGAGCTGTTTTTT. This codes for CASSSPGLAANTGELFF.

J is TRBJ1-5 and V is TRBV6-6, with D perhaps TRBD1 (6 bases). Trimming shortened V by 2 bases and J by 7 bases, and 9 bases separated the two germline ends. The CDR3 is 13 amino acids. Germline V gene lookup returns CDR1 MNHNY and CDR2 SVGAGI (reference sequence). CDR3 residues: CASSYEGVQPQHF. CDR3 DNA sequence: TGTGCCAGCAGTTACGAGGGGGTCCAGCCCCAGCATTTT.

This CDR3 reads CAWRGTGVETQYF. CDR3 nucleotides: TGTGCCTGGAGGGGGACAGGGGTCGAGACCCAGTACTTC. The chain is built from TRBV30 and TRBJ2-5; 10 bases are shared with TRBD1. The CDR3 sequence is 13 residues long. The V and J ends lost 3 bases and 5 bases, in that order; junction bases with no gene match: 3. Germline CDR1 GTSNPN, CDR2 SVGIG (reference sequence).

The J gene is TRBJ1-4, the V gene TRBV25-1; D might be TRBD1 (5 bases). Deletions cut 5 bases from V and 4 bases from J, with 20 bases between. The CDR3 consists of 17 residues. The germline V gene has CDR1 MGHDK and CDR2 SYGVNS. The CDR3 nucleotides read TGTGCCAGCAGTCCCAGGGAGCAGCGGCCGCTTAATGAAAAACTGTTTTTT. It translates to CASSPREQRPLNEKLFF.

This chain joins TRBV5-1 and TRBJ1-2; the D gene is possibly TRBD1 (6 bases). Trimming shortened V by 0 bases and J by 6 bases, and 12 bases separated the two germline ends. Germline V CDR1 and CDR2: SGHRS, YFSETQ. The CDR3 loop spans 14 amino acids. The CDR3 DNA follows: TGCGCCAGCAGCTTGGAGCGGGGGCAAGATGGCTACACCTTC. This sequence encodes CASSLERGQDGYTF.

CDR3 DNA sequence: TGTGCCAGTAGTATCGACAGGGATCGCAATCAGCCCCAGCATTTT. Protein product: CASSIDRDRNQPQHF. The chain employs TRBV19 and TRBJ1-5; the match to TRBD1 covers 7 bases. Germline values: CDR1 LNHDA, CDR2 SQIVND (reference sequence). Trimming cost V 3 bases and J 2 bases; bases outside gene matches: 4. This CDR3 comprises 15 residues.

The rearrangement uses TRBV30 and TRBJ1-2, with D perhaps matching TRBD1 (6 bases). This CDR3 has 13 residues. Germline CDR1 and CDR2: GTSNPN and SVGIG (reference sequence). V was cut by 0 bases and J by 12 bases, with 17 bases left in between. Here the CDR3 DNA reads TGTGCCTGGAGTGTACGGGCAGGGGTGGCGGACACCTTC. Residues: CAWSVRAGVADTF.

The rearrangement joins TRBV18 to TRBJ1-1, with D possibly TRBD1 on 6 matching bases. The CDR3 covers 14 residues. Trimming cost V 4 bases and J 2 bases, with 11 bases left between them. In germline, CDR1 is KGHSH, CDR2 LQKENI. CDR3 loop: CASSQGQINTEAFF. CDR3 bases: TGTGCCAGCTCACAAGGACAGATTAACACTGAAGCTTTCTTT. The whole variable domain, filled in from reference TRBV18 and TRBJ1-1, reads NAGVMQNPRHLVRRRGQEARLRCSPMKGHSHVYWYRQLPEEGLKFMVYLQKENIIDESGMPKERFSAEFPKEGPSILRIQQVVRGDSAAYFCASSQGQINTEAFFGQGTRLTVV.

The V call is TRBV25-1, the J call TRBJ2-5; D uncertain. V lost 3 bases and J lost 4, with 12 bases in between. The CDR3 length is 14 residues. The germline CDR1 and CDR2 sequences are MGHDK and SYGVNS. The DNA for the CDR3 is TGTGCCAGCAGTGAGGACCAACTCCCAGAGACCCAGTACTTC. This gives the protein CASSEDQLPETQYF.

The rearrangement links TRBV6-5 to TRBJ2-7; D call uncertain. Germline CDR1 MNHEY, CDR2 SVGAGI. The CDR3 is 14 residues long. Trimming left V 6 bases short and J 2 bases short, with 14 bases between. CDR3 in amino acids: CASSPFVGPYEQYF. The CDR3 DNA sequence: TGTGCCAGCAGCCCCTTTGTCGGCCCCTACGAGCAGTACTTC.

This clone was recorded only once. Being one base from a much bigger clone, this may be a read error. This chain joins TRBV7-9 and TRBJ1-1; D is ambiguous. The CDR3 has 13 residues. The V end lost 3 bases, the J end lost 0 bases, and 5 bases lay between the germline ends. Germline assignment: CDR1 SEHNR and CDR2 FQNEAQ (reference sequence). The CDR3: CASSFFLNTEAFF. The CDR3 DNA reads TGTGCCAGCAGCTTCTTTTTGAACACTGAAGCTTTCTTT. Looking up the rest from reference TRBV7-9 and TRBJ1-1 gives the full variable domain: DTGVSQNPRHKITKRGQNVTFRCDPISEHNRLYWYRQTLGQGPEFLTYFQNEAQLEKSRLLSDRFSAERPKGSFSTLEIQRTEQGDSAMYLCASSFFLNTEAFFGQGTRLTVV.

The chain combines TRBV29-1 with TRBJ2-5; 9 bases are a match to TRBD2. V was pared by 0 bases and J by 5 bases, with 7 bases of the junction left unmatched. The CDR3 is 15 amino acids. The germline gives CDR1 SQVTM, CDR2 ANQGSEA. CDR3 sequence (DNA): TGCAGCGTTGAAGATCGGGCGGGAGGGCCTGAGACCCAGTACTTC. Translation gives CSVEDRAGGPETQYF.

The chain couples TRBV18 to TRBJ1-1, with a weak D call TRBD1 (6 bases). There are 17 residues in the CDR3. V lost 0 bases to trimming and J lost 4 bases, with 18 bases between them. The germline gives CDR1 KGHSH, CDR2 LQKENI. The CDR3 DNA is TGTGCCAGCTCACCACCACAAACAGGGAGGGGACGCACTGAAGCTTTCTTT. It codes for CASSPPQTGRGRTEAFF.

This sequence joins TRBV28 and TRBJ2-7; no firm D call. The V and J ends lost 0 bases and 11 bases respectively, with 8 bases between them. Looked up from germline, CDR1 is MDHEN and CDR2 is SYDVKM. This CDR3 contains 11 residues. The CDR3 is CASSLWGREYF. The CDR3 region has the DNA TGTGCCAGCAGTTTATGGGGCCGAGAGTACTTC. Drawing the rest from reference TRBV28 and TRBJ2-7, the complete variable domain is DVKVTQSSRYLVKRTGEKVFLECVQDMDHENMFWYRQDPGLGLRLIYFSYDVKMKEKGDIPEGYSVSREKKERFSLILESASTNQTSMYLCASSLWGREYFGPGTRLTVT.

The chain couples TRBV7-2 to TRBJ2-1; maybe TRBD2 (6 bases). The CDR3 runs 13 residues. Trimming left V 1 base short and J 7 bases short, with 8 bases between. Per germline, CDR1 SGHTA and CDR2 FQGNSA. In nucleotides, the CDR3 is TGTGCCAGCAGCTTAGATCGGGGGAATGAGCAGTTCTTC. Its translation is CASSLDRGNEQFF. Looking up the rest from reference TRBV7-2 and TRBJ2-1 gives the full variable domain: GAGVSQSPSNKVTEKGKDVELRCDPISGHTALYWYRQSLGQGLEFLIYFQGNSAPDKSGLPSDRFSAERTGGSVSTLTIQRTQQEDSAVYLCASSLDRGNEQFFGPGTRLTVL.

This chain joins TRBV7-6 and TRBJ2-1; TRBD2 agrees at 8 bases. Germline-derived CDR1 and CDR2 are SGHVS and FNYEAQ. There are 12 residues in the CDR3. The junction had 3 bases not matched to a gene; V was cut back by 5 bases and J by 9 bases. The CDR3 region has the DNA TGTGCCAGCAGCCAAACTAGCGGTGAGCAGTTCTTC. This codes for CASSQTSGEQFF.

In regard to this clone: Distinct nucleotide sequences in the sample also encode this CDR3. The CDR3 here is CASSVGGGQPQHF. The CDR3 DNA is TGTGCCAGCAGCGTGGGGGGCGGTCAGCCCCAGCATTTT. This chain uses TRBV9 with TRBJ1-5; TRBD1 is a possible D gene (6 bases). The CDR3 contains 13 residues. The germline V gene has CDR1 SGDLS and CDR2 YYNGEE. V was pared by 2 bases and J by 6 bases, with 9 bases between.

This clone was recorded a few times. CDR3 sequence reads: CASLVTGTDTQYF. The CDR3 DNA sequence: TGTGCCAGTCTGGTAACAGGGACCGATACGCAGTATTTT. This rearrangement joins TRBV6-1 to TRBJ2-3; D is possibly TRBD1 (6 bases). V lost 9 bases and J lost 6, with 16 bases in between. CDR1 and CDR2 from the germline V gene are MNHNS and SASEGT. There are 13 residues in the CDR3.

This rearrangement joins TRBV7-2 to TRBJ2-2; TRBD2 is a possible D gene (6 bases). The CDR3 runs 16 residues. The germline V and J ends were trimmed by 3 bases and 6 bases, with 17 bases remaining between them. From germline, CDR1 is SGHTA and CDR2 FQGNSA. The CDR3, as DNA: TGTGCCAGCAGCTTGAACGGGAGAATGGTTTCCGGGGAGCTGTTTTTT. This gives the protein CASSLNGRMVSGELFF.